This T cell receptor (beta chain) was captured by sequencing in a study of Ad26.COV2.S vaccination and SARS-CoV-2 variants. Study background: The vaccine Ad26.COV2.S was put into the muscle once, or twice with 56 days between. Study observations and caveats: It was found that vaccine and placebo recipients had similar non-spike TCR breadth.

The assay was immunoSEQ multiplex PCR, and TCRdb's table has in-frame clones only and misses some. The sample holds about 350,000 clones, around 89% seen once. Documented treatment: around 19 received Ad26.COV2.S at low or high dose, single or two shots; roughly five received placebo; per-sample allocation not given. The investigators took samples on day 63 after the first vaccine or placebo injection. In the vaccine, an Ad26 vector expressed the SARS-CoV-2 spike of the Wuhan strain. This CDR3 has 17 residues. Trimming removed 0 bases from V and 5 bases from J, with 17 bases in between. Germline V CDR1 and CDR2: LGHDT, YNNKEL (reference sequence). Comments on this clone: The antigen remains undetermined.

The sample here was peripheral blood, taken in a trial of Ad26.COV2.S vaccine versus placebo. The sequence derives from a person between 18 and 59 years old who received the Ad26.COV2.S COVID-19 vaccine or a placebo. The V and J genes are TRBV3-1 (or the pseudogene TRBV3-2) and TRBJ2-1, with a tentative D call TRBD1 (5 bases). Here the CDR3 reads CASSQEGNAPTDNEQFF. Written as DNA, the CDR3 is TGTGCCAGCAGCCAAGAAGGGAACGCCCCGACAGACAATGAGCAGTTCTTC.